This T cell receptor beta chain is from a study of blood T cell repertoires in COVID-19. Study in general: Acute-phase and convalescent COVID-19 samples originated in the United States, Italy and Spain. The analysed material was cDNA or gDNA that came from T cells, B-cell-depleted T cells, or PBMCs.

Authors' data handling: Estimation of nucleated cell counts relied on the amplification of reference gene primers. Generated by immunoSEQ multiplex PCR, the TCRdb table keeps only in-frame clones and is missing some. The D gene and trimming were derived from the DNA, and the V and J assignments and clone size from that table. The top ten hold about 5.7% of the sample, which has 250,000 to 300,000 clones, more than 70% seen once. CDR1 is MDHEN and CDR2 is SYDVKM in the germline V gene. Trimming removed 6 bases at V and 3 bases at J, with 6 bases between. The CDR3 is 11 residues long. This rearrangement joins TRBV28 to TRBJ2-7; no clear D gene. The TCR originated in an elderly man with acute or convalescent COVID-19. Sequenced input: peripheral blood. Here the CDR3 DNA reads TGTGCCAGCAGGAGATACTACGAGCAGTACTTC. The encoded protein is CASRRYYEQYF.